These 22 T cell receptor beta chains were all obtained from the same sample, sequenced in a study of blood T cell repertoires in COVID-19. Profiling relied on immunoSEQ multiplex PCR, and the TCRdb table lists in-frame clones only, not all of them. The sample comprises some 97,000 clones, 70% to 80% of which are singletons, and less than 35% rests with the top ten. Sequenced input: peripheral blood. These receptors all stem from a man in his sixties or seventies with active or convalescent COVID-19.

The J gene is TRBJ1-2, the V gene TRBV7-9, with D possibly being TRBD1 (5 bases). This CDR3 is 15 amino acids long. With 2 bases removed from V and 7 bases from J, the gap between germline ends came to 17 bases. Germline lookup yields CDR1 SEHNR and CDR2 FQNEAQ (reference sequence). CDR3 residues: CASSLSGTSTAGYTF. Written as DNA, the CDR3 is TGTGCCAGCAGCTTAAGCGGGACTTCCACGGCTGGCTACACCTTC.

The chain links TRBV7-9 to TRBJ2-1, with 11 bases fitting TRBD1. This CDR3 spans 16 amino acids. The V gene's germline CDR1 is SEHNR and CDR2 FQNEAQ (reference sequence). The trim removed 5 bases at V and 4 bases at J, leaving 7 bases unmatched. As DNA, the CDR3 is TGTGCCAGCAGCCCGCGGGACAGGGGGGCGTACAATGAGCAGTTCTTC. This encodes CASSPRDRGAYNEQFF. The full variable domain, in which reference TRBV7-9 and TRBJ2-1 provide the parts outside the CDR3, is DTGVSQNPRHKITKRGQNVTFRCDPISEHNRLYWYRQTLGQGPEFLTYFQNEAQLEKSRLLSDRFSAERPKGSFSTLEIQRTEQGDSAMYLCASSPRDRGAYNEQFFGPGTRLTVL.

This rearrangement joins TRBV7-2 to TRBJ2-1; TRBD2 matches 9 bases. The CDR3 is 17 residues long. Germline loops: CDR1 SGHTA, CDR2 FQGNSA. The V gene end was trimmed by 1 base and the J gene end by 4 bases; junction bases not matched to a gene: 8. Here the CDR3 reads CASSLEGLAGPYNEQFF. CDR3 sequence (DNA): TGTGCCAGCAGCTTAGAGGGGCTAGCGGGACCATACAATGAGCAGTTCTTC.

This clone was seen only a few times. The chain joins TRBV6-5 to TRBJ1-2; D not certain. V was clipped by 6 bases and J by 3 bases, with 14 bases between them. Germline CDR1 reads MNHEY; CDR2 reads SVGAGI. CDR3 length equals 14 residues. This CDR3 is CASSPGVVDYGYTF. CDR3 in DNA: TGTGCCAGCAGCCCCGGGGTCGTGGACTATGGCTACACCTTC.

The chain recombines TRBV10-2 with TRBJ2-3, with a possible D match to TRBD2 (6 bases). Germline CDR1 is WSHSY and CDR2 is SAAADI. This CDR3 comprises 13 residues. The V gene lost 7 bases and the J gene lost 4 bases, with 12 bases spanning the gap. CDR3 DNA: TGCGCCAGCATGCAGCCGGGGGCAGATACGCAGTATTTT. The encoded protein is CASMQPGADTQYF.

Comment on this clone: Since a much larger clone is just one base distant, this may be a read error. This specimen includes other DNA sequences encoding the same CDR3. This chain links TRBV18 with TRBJ1-6, with TRBD1 matching over 7 bases. Germline V gives CDR1 KGHSH, CDR2 LQKENI. This CDR3 region has 13 residues. CDR3 nucleotide sequence: TGTGCCAGCTCACTTAAAGGGGGCTCGCCCCTCCATTTT. Protein: CASSLKGGSPLHF.

The table lists this clone with many counts. The CDR3 region has the DNA TGTGCCAGCAAGAGGCCGACAGGGGGCCGCGAGCAGTACTTC. It codes for CASKRPTGGREQYF. The chain joins TRBV6-4 to TRBJ2-7, with 10 bases that match TRBD1. J was trimmed by 6 bases and V by 7 bases; bases with no gene match: 9. The CDR3 extends over 14 amino acids. Germline V lookup: CDR1 MRHNA, CDR2 SNTAGT.

The rearrangement joins TRBV5-1 to TRBJ2-1, with D perhaps matching TRBD2 (6 bases). The germline gives CDR1 SGHRS, CDR2 YFSETQ. Trimming took off 0 bases at V and 8 bases at J, with 15 bases between the two ends. The CDR3 has 15 amino acids. The CDR3 spells CASSLAGALSYEQFF. CDR3 DNA sequence: TGCGCCAGCAGCTTGGCGGGAGCCCTTAGTTATGAGCAGTTCTTC.

The rearrangement uses TRBV4-2 and TRBJ2-7, with D tentatively TRBD1 (6 bases). The CDR3 runs to 14 residues. Trimming left V 1 base short and J 2 bases short, with 9 bases between. From germline, CDR1 is LGHNA and CDR2 YNFKEQ. The CDR3 loop is CASSQGDTTYEQYF. CDR3 sequence (DNA): TGTGCCAGCAGCCAAGGGGACACTACCTACGAGCAGTACTTC.

The genes are TRBV7-9 and TRBJ1-1, with a possible D match to TRBD1 (6 bases). V was shortened by 0 bases and J by 1 base, with 12 bases between the two germline ends. Germline assignment: CDR1 SEHNR and CDR2 FQNEAQ (reference sequence). The CDR3 length is 16 residues. In nucleotides, the CDR3 is TGTGCCAGCAGCTTAGCGTTGACAGGCGGGAACACTGAAGCTTTCTTT. This encodes CASSLALTGGNTEAFF.

About this clone: The junction differs from germline at one of its ends, possibly a read error. This sequence joins TRBV27 and TRBJ1-1; D is unclear. The CDR3 consists of 13 residues. Germline V CDR1 and CDR2: MNHEY, SMNVEV (reference sequence). This CDR3 reads CASSLWRNTEAFF. The CDR3, as DNA: TGTGCCAGCAGTTTGTGGAGGAACACAGAAGCTTTCTTT.

V gene TRBV7-2 combines with J gene TRBJ2-5, with TRBD1 matching 8 bases. Germline V gives CDR1 SGHTA, CDR2 FQGNSA. The CDR3 spans 16 residues. V trimming: 1 base; J trimming: 4 bases; junction bases outside the gene matches: 8. The CDR3 region has the DNA TGTGCCAGCAGCTTAGTAAGGACAGGGCCTGGAGAGACCCAGTACTTC. It is translated as CASSLVRTGPGETQYF.

V and J are TRBV27 and TRBJ2-5, with 7 bases fitting TRBD1. This CDR3 contains 17 residues. Trimming at V came to 4 bases and at J to 5 bases, leaving 16 bases not matched to a gene. The germline V gene encodes CDR1 MNHEY and CDR2 SMNVEV (reference sequence). This CDR3 is CASSSGSRQGGSETQYF. CDR3 DNA: TGTGCCAGCAGTTCCGGGTCGAGGCAAGGGGGCTCGGAGACCCAGTACTTC.

This chain uses TRBV6-2 or TRBV6-3 with TRBJ2-3, with D possibly being TRBD1 (5 bases). Germline V gene sequence: CDR1 MNHEY, CDR2 SVGEGT. The CDR3 sequence is 14 residues long. V was trimmed by 2 bases and J by 4 bases, leaving 10 bases between them. The CDR3 reads CASSYLQGADTQYF. The CDR3 nucleotides are TGTGCCAGCAGTTACCTCCAGGGCGCAGATACGCAGTATTTT.

This chain joins TRBV15 and TRBJ2-5; a weak D match, TRBD2 (5 bases). The CDR3 consists of 16 residues. Germline V lookup: CDR1 LNHNV, CDR2 YYDKDF (reference sequence). The V end lost 0 bases, the J end lost 5 bases, and 16 bases lay between the germline ends. This CDR3 reads CATSRDSGNSAETQYF. For the CDR3, the DNA is TGTGCCACCAGCAGAGATTCGGGTAATAGCGCGGAGACCCAGTACTTC.

A few counts support this clone. This chain uses TRBV27 with TRBJ1-1, with 11 positions matching TRBD1. Germline assignment: CDR1 MNHEY and CDR2 SMNVEV (reference sequence). Losses at the gene ends were 3 bases for V and 4 bases for J; bases not matched to a gene: 4. The CDR3 sequence is 15 residues long. The CDR3 DNA follows: TGTGCCAGCAGTTTGACCGGGACAGGGGGCACTGAAGCTTTCTTT. Residues: CASSLTGTGGTEAFF.

V is TRBV24-1 and J is TRBJ2-1; the match to TRBD2 covers 14 bases. Unmatched junction bases numbered 12, after V lost 5 bases and J lost 10 bases. Germline V gene sequence: CDR1 KGHDR, CDR2 SFDVKD. The CDR3 runs to 17 residues. The CDR3 loop reads CATSGGFGTSGRREQFF. Written as DNA, the CDR3 is TGTGCCACCAGTGGGGGTTTTGGGACTAGCGGGAGACGCGAGCAGTTCTTC.

V and J are TRBV6-2 or TRBV6-3 and TRBJ1-4; possible D gene TRBD1, 6 bases. The germline gives CDR1 MNHEY, CDR2 SVGEGT. Trimming shortened V by 0 bases and J by 2 bases, and 10 bases separated the two germline ends. The CDR3 sequence is 16 residues long. In DNA form, the CDR3 reads TGTGCCAGCAGTTACTCCGCAGGGGTGACTAATGAAAAACTGTTTTTT. It encodes CASSYSAGVTNEKLFF.

This chain joins TRBV5-8 and TRBJ1-1; D is undetermined. Trimming left V 4 bases short and J 0 bases short, with 10 bases between. CDR3 length: 14 amino acids. Germline loops: CDR1 SGHTS, CDR2 YDEGEE. The CDR3 DNA is TGTGCCAGCAGCAAAGAGATAGTGAACACTGAAGCTTTCTTT. As protein: CASSKEIVNTEAFF.

The chain uses TRBV28 and TRBJ2-1; TRBD2 might be the D (5 bases). The CDR3 is 16 residues long. Trimming took off 7 bases at V and 2 bases at J, with 18 bases between the two ends. The germline gives CDR1 MDHEN, CDR2 SYDVKM. CDR3 nucleotide sequence: TGTGCCAGCACCTCATCTCCCAGAGGGCCCTACAATGAGCAGTTCTTC. Its protein is CASTSSPRGPYNEQFF. The whole variable domain, remainder taken from reference TRBV28 and TRBJ2-1, is DVKVTQSSRYLVKRTGEKVFLECVQDMDHENMFWYRQDPGLGLRLIYFSYDVKMKEKGDIPEGYSVSREKKERFSLILESASTNQTSMYLCASTSSPRGPYNEQFFGPGTRLTVL.

The genes are TRBV2 and TRBJ2-7; a weak D match, TRBD2 (5 bases). V was pared by 3 bases and J by 9 bases, with 12 bases between. The CDR3 is 12 amino acids. Per germline, CDR1 SNHLY and CDR2 FYNNEI. The CDR3 DNA reads TGTGCCAGCAGTGAGGGCAGTGCGGGGCAGTACTTC. Protein product: CASSEGSAGQYF.

The chain links TRBV13 to TRBJ2-1; D is perhaps TRBD2 (6 bases). The CDR3 consists of 16 residues. Germline CDR1 PRHDT, CDR2 FYEKMQ (reference sequence). V lost 4 bases and J 8 bases, leaving 21 bases between the germline ends. The CDR3 DNA is TGTGCCAGCAGCTCCCGCGCGGGGAGGAGGTTTCATGAGCAGTTCTTC. Its protein product is CASSSRAGRRFHEQFF.